The 26 T cell receptor beta chains given below trace back to one sample, sequenced in a study of CD8 T cells in ankylosing spondylitis. One entry per CDR3 protein results from TCRdb running MiXCR on the 5' RACE reads. The table has roughly 160,000 distinct CDR3 sequences, 11% seen once. The sample was blood, either unsorted or a sorted T cell fraction (not recorded which). The source of these receptors is a male donor with ankylosing spondylitis or in good health (not recorded which).

This clonotype was counted ten times or more. The chain recombines TRBV20-1 with TRBJ2-7; the match to TRBD2 covers 7 bases. This CDR3 comprises 15 residues. Germline CDR1 is DFQATT and CDR2 is SNEGSKA (reference sequence). J was trimmed by 1 base and V by 0 bases; bases with no gene match: 6. The CDR3 spells CSAREARGGSYEQYF. The CDR3 DNA reads as TGCAGTGCTAGAGAGGCCCGCGGGGGTTCCTACGAGCAGTACTTC.

At least ten counts were recorded for this clonotype. The rearrangement links TRBV6-5 to TRBJ1-1; D gene ambiguous. The CDR3 sequence is 15 residues long. The ends were cut back, 7 bases at V and 4 bases at J, with 19 bases in the middle. Germline values: CDR1 MNHEY, CDR2 SVGAGI. DNA of the CDR3: TGTGCCAGCACGTTATACGGCGATCTAGGCACTGAAGCTTTCTTT. This sequence encodes CASTLYGDLGTEAFF.

This clonotype was detected a few times. This chain uses TRBV6-5 with TRBJ1-5, with D unresolved. This CDR3 has 13 amino acids. Germline CDR1 and CDR2: MNHEY and SVGAGI. V lost 2 bases and J 0 bases, leaving 2 bases between the germline ends. The CDR3 DNA reads TGTGCCAGCAGTTACGGTAGCAATCAGCCCCAGCATTTT. Amino acid sequence: CASSYGSNQPQHF.

This clonotype was seen repeatedly, ten times or more. V is TRBV29-1 and J is TRBJ2-2; TRBD1 matches 9 bases. V gave up 7 bases and J gave up 3 bases; unmatched junction bases: 9. Germline V CDR1 and CDR2: SQVTM, ANQGSEA. The CDR3 is 15 residues long. The CDR3, as DNA: TGCAGCGCCGCAGACAGGGGGTTGGACACCGGGGAGCTGTTTTTT. It codes for CSAADRGLDTGELFF.

V gene TRBV11-2 combines with J gene TRBJ2-2, with TRBD1 identical over 9 bases. V shed 8 bases, J shed 5 bases, and the junction held 12 bases outside the gene matches. The CDR3 runs to 16 residues. Germline values: CDR1 SGHAT, CDR2 FQNNGV. The CDR3 DNA reads TGTGCCAGCCGACCACCAGACAGGGGGGCGACCGGGGAGCTGTTTTTT. Amino acids: CASRPPDRGATGELFF.

The table lists this clonotype with a few counts. The V and J genes are TRBV4-1 and TRBJ2-7, with D unresolved. Germline V gene sequence: CDR1 MGHRA, CDR2 YSYEKL. V lost 5 bases and J 2 bases, leaving 13 bases between the germline ends. The length of the CDR3 is 14 residues. The CDR3 reads CASSFAGSPYEQYF. The CDR3 bases are TGCGCCAGCAGCTTCGCAGGCTCCCCCTACGAGCAGTACTTC.

V is TRBV7-2 and J is TRBJ1-1, with 8 bases aligning to TRBD1. Germline V gene sequence: CDR1 SGHTA, CDR2 FQGNSA. The CDR3 is 15 amino acids. The V gene end was trimmed by 1 base and the J gene end by 2 bases; junction bases not matched to a gene: 3. The CDR3 DNA reads TGTGCCAGCAGCTTAGAGACAGGGGAAAACACTGAAGCTTTCTTT. Amino acids: CASSLETGENTEAFF.

This clonotype was seen a few times. J is TRBJ2-3 and V is TRBV10-3; 12 nucleotides line up with TRBD2. Germline assignment: CDR1 ENHRY and CDR2 SYGVKD. This CDR3 comprises 16 residues. J was trimmed by 0 bases and V by 7 bases; bases with no gene match: 5. CDR3 residues: CAINGLAGPSTDTQYF. CDR3 DNA: TGTGCCATCAATGGACTAGCGGGGCCTAGCACAGATACGCAGTATTTT.

This clonotype has a count of ten or more. The gene calls are TRBV3-1 and TRBJ1-4; D not certain. Trimming left V 4 bases short and J 8 bases short, with 14 bases between. Germline-derived CDR1 and CDR2 are LGHDT and YNNKEL (reference sequence). The CDR3 contains 14 residues. CDR3 amino acids: CASSPTGSREKLFF. The CDR3 coding sequence is TGTGCCAGCAGCCCCACGGGATCCCGCGAAAAACTGTTTTTT.

This clonotype was seen many times. The chain links TRBV20-1 to TRBJ1-3; D is perhaps TRBD1 (5 bases). The V and J ends lost 4 bases and 0 bases respectively, with 25 bases between them. CDR1 and CDR2 from the germline V gene are DFQATT and SNEGSKA (reference sequence). CDR3 length equals 19 residues. Written as DNA, the CDR3 is TGCAGTGCTAAGTTCCCCCCCGGGACCTCGGGACTCTCTGGAAACACCATATATTTT. It codes for CSAKFPPGTSGLSGNTIYF.

This clonotype was observed at least ten times. The rearrangement uses TRBV5-1 and TRBJ1-1; TRBD1 is a possible D gene (5 bases). Trimming took off 3 bases at V and 4 bases at J, with 10 bases between the two ends. Germline V lookup: CDR1 SGHRS, CDR2 YFSETQ. There are 13 residues in the CDR3. For the CDR3, the DNA is TGCGCCAGCAGCTCGGGGCCTCTCACTGAAGCTTTCTTT. Its protein is CASSSGPLTEAFF. Variable domain in full (rest from reference TRBV5-1 and TRBJ1-1): KAGVTQTPRYLIKTRGQQVTLSCSPISGHRSVSWYQQTPGQGLQFLFEYFSETQRNKGNFPGRFSGRQFSNSRSEMNVSTLELGDSALYLCASSSGPLTEAFFGQGTRLTVV.

Concerning this clonotype: A much larger clone sits a single nucleotide away, making a read error possible. V is TRBV6-1 and J is TRBJ1-2; D is perhaps TRBD1 (6 bases). The CDR3 length is 13 residues. The germline V and J ends were trimmed by 8 bases and 8 bases, with 18 bases remaining between them. The germline CDR1 and CDR2 sequences are MNHNS and SASEGT. The CDR3 nucleotides read TGTGCCAGCGGCCCCGGGACACGAAGGGGCTACACCTTC. Amino acids: CASGPGTRRGYTF.

This clonotype was found many times. The chain employs TRBV5-1 and TRBJ2-5; TRBD1 is a possible D gene (6 bases). V dropped 3 bases and J dropped 2 bases, with 8 bases sitting between them. Germline V gene data show CDR1 as SGHRS and CDR2 as YFSETQ. This CDR3 region has 13 residues. The CDR3 DNA reads as TGCGCCAGCAGCTCCAGGGGTCAAGAGACCCAGTACTTC. This encodes CASSSRGQETQYF.

This clonotype was picked up a small number of times. The chain carries TRBV20-1 and TRBJ2-1; D is possibly TRBD2 (6 bases). There are 14 residues in the CDR3. V was cut by 6 bases and J by 4 bases, with 16 bases left in between. Germline V gives CDR1 DFQATT, CDR2 SNEGSKA (reference sequence). This chain's CDR3 is CSAPEPGGYNEQFF. Written as DNA, the CDR3 is TGCAGTGCCCCTGAACCCGGGGGTTACAATGAGCAGTTCTTC.

This clonotype was recorded a few times. This chain connects TRBV10-3 to TRBJ2-7; the D gene is possibly TRBD2 (6 bases). This CDR3 contains 15 residues. The V gene lost 11 bases and the J gene lost 2 bases, with 22 bases spanning the gap. Germline CDR1 ENHRY, CDR2 SYGVKD. The CDR3 sequence: CASHPSSVGTYEQYF. The CDR3 region has the DNA TGTGCCTCTCATCCGTCTAGCGTGGGGACCTACGAGCAGTACTTC.

The chain is built from TRBV5-6 and TRBJ1-4; maybe TRBD1 (6 bases). This CDR3 comprises 14 residues. Germline V CDR1 and CDR2: SGHDT, YYEEEE. V was cut by 1 base and J by 7 bases, with 11 bases left in between. CDR3 sequence: CASSLITGSEKLFF. The CDR3 DNA follows: TGTGCCAGCAGCTTGATTACAGGGAGTGAAAAACTGTTTTTT.

This clonotype was detected only once. The CDR3: CASSFRGTGELFF. The CDR3 DNA sequence: TGCGCCAGCAGCTTTAGGGGAACCGGGGAGCTGTTTTTT. J is TRBJ2-2 and V is TRBV5-1; TRBD1 might be the D (5 bases). Trimming took off 2 bases at V and 5 bases at J, with 7 bases between the two ends. The germline CDR1 and CDR2 sequences are SGHRS and YFSETQ. The CDR3 length is 13 residues. Together with reference TRBV5-1 and TRBJ2-2, the CDR3 gives the full variable domain: KAGVTQTPRYLIKTRGQQVTLSCSPISGHRSVSWYQQTPGQGLQFLFEYFSETQRNKGNFPGRFSGRQFSNSRSEMNVSTLELGDSALYLCASSFRGTGELFFGEGSRLTVL.

Many counts were recorded for this clonotype. The chain joins TRBV6-2 or TRBV6-3 to TRBJ2-1; 13 nucleotides match TRBD2. CDR3 length equals 16 residues. Unmatched junction bases numbered 4, after V lost 4 bases and J lost 4 bases. CDR1 is MNHEY and CDR2 is SVGEGT in the germline V gene. The DNA of the CDR3 is TGTGCCAGCAGTTCCCCGGGACTAGCGGGGTACAATGAGCAGTTCTTC. Residues: CASSSPGLAGYNEQFF.

At least ten counts were recorded for this clonotype. The chain carries TRBV6-1 and TRBJ2-1; 9 bases align to TRBD2. Germline V gene data show CDR1 as MNHNS and CDR2 as SASEGT. V trimming: 2 bases; J trimming: 7 bases; junction bases outside the gene matches: 9. This CDR3 contains 16 residues. CDR3 nucleotide sequence: TGTGCCAGCAGTGAACAAGCGGGGGGCCAGTGGAATGAGCAGTTCTTC. It specifies CASSEQAGGQWNEQFF.

This clonotype was seen repeatedly, ten times or more. V gene TRBV4-3 combines with J gene TRBJ1-6; possibly TRBD1 for D (5 bases). Trimming removed 0 bases from V and 14 bases from J, with 14 bases in between. The CDR3 covers 14 residues. Germline loops: CDR1 LGHNA, CDR2 YSLEER. The chain's CDR3 is CASSQDNRGGALHF. CDR3 bases: TGCGCCAGCAGCCAAGATAACCGGGGAGGGGCCCTCCACTTT.

This clonotype came up many times. This may come from a read error, since a much larger clone is one base off. The chain joins TRBV27 to TRBJ1-1; TRBD1 agrees at 7 bases. From germline, CDR1 is MNHEY and CDR2 SMNVEV (reference sequence). The CDR3 is made up of 14 amino acids. Losses at the gene ends were 1 base for V and 2 bases for J; bases not matched to a gene: 1. The CDR3 DNA is TGTGCCAGCAGTTTATACAGGGGAAACACTGAAGCTTTCTTT. This gives the protein CASSLYRGNTEAFF.

This clonotype has a handful of counts. The chain joins TRBV11-3 to TRBJ2-1; 8 bases are shared with TRBD1. Germline V gene data show CDR1 as SGHNT and CDR2 as YENEEA. CDR3 length: 17 amino acids. The V gene end was trimmed by 1 base and the J gene end by 4 bases; junction bases not matched to a gene: 9. The CDR3 loop is CASSLATGTGIYNEQFF. The CDR3 DNA follows: TGTGCCAGCAGCTTAGCAACTGGGACAGGTATTTACAATGAGCAGTTCTTC.

This clonotype was counted at least ten times. The rearrangement links TRBV4-3 to TRBJ2-1; 8 bases match TRBD2. Trimming at V came to 0 bases and at J to 10 bases, leaving 14 bases not matched to a gene. Germline assignment: CDR1 LGHNA and CDR2 YSLEER. The CDR3 covers 17 residues. CDR3 sequence (DNA): TGCGCCAGCAGCCAAGACTCTCTTAGCGGGGTTCTAGGAGAGCAGTTCTTC. Protein product: CASSQDSLSGVLGEQFF.

This clonotype was recorded a few times. The V and J genes are TRBV6-2 or TRBV6-3 and TRBJ2-3; TRBD2 aligns across 10 bases. The germline V gene has CDR1 MNHEY and CDR2 SVGEGT. CDR3 length equals 17 residues. V trimming: 4 bases; J trimming: 4 bases; junction bases outside the gene matches: 11. CDR3 region: CASSSGGRTSGPDTQYF. The CDR3 DNA is TGTGCCAGCAGTTCGGGCGGGCGGACTAGCGGTCCAGATACGCAGTATTTT.

The chain joins TRBV20-1 to TRBJ1-5, with 9 bases matching TRBD1. The J segment lost 4 bases and the V segment lost 3 bases, leaving 4 bases of the junction unmatched. Per germline, CDR1 DFQATT and CDR2 SNEGSKA (reference sequence). The CDR3 extends over 14 amino acids. The CDR3 is CSASRQGVNQPQHF. DNA for the CDR3: TGCAGTGCTAGCCGACAGGGGGTAAATCAGCCCCAGCATTTT.

This clonotype was found many times. The chain combines TRBV3-1 with TRBJ2-2; D unclear. The CDR3 length is 12 residues. Germline assignment: CDR1 LGHDT and CDR2 YNNKEL (reference sequence). Trimming removed 2 bases at V and 7 bases at J, with 5 bases between. Here the CDR3 DNA reads TGTGCCAGCAGCCAAAAAATCGGGGAGCTGTTTTTT. Translated: CASSQKIGELFF.